Listed below are T cell receptor beta chains from one sample, sequenced in a study of cytomegalovirus exposure and HLA in healthy donors. Produced via immunoSEQ multiplex PCR; TCRdb's table is partial and in-frame only. The sample has about 110,000 clones, roughly four fifths seen once. The sequenced sample consisted of PBMCs. The receptors shown here come from a man between 45 and 60 years old in good health and CMV-seronegative. CDR3s include the opening cysteine and the closing phenylalanine or tryptophan. A D gene is named only where the DNA matches it firmly. Only some rows state a clone size, as once, few, many or a class for expanded clones.

j_call: TRBJ1-5; v_call: TRBV27; clone_size: -; d_call: -; cdr3_aa: CASGANQPQHF; cdr3_nt: TGTGCCAGCGGGGCCAATCAGCCCCAGCATTTT
j_call: TRBJ1-2; v_call: TRBV5-4; clone_size: -; d_call: -; cdr3_aa: CASSLVSIPRNGGGYTF; cdr3_nt: TGTGCCAGCAGCTTGGTGTCTATTCCCAGGAACGGTGGGGGCTACACCTTC
j_call: TRBJ2-3; v_call: TRBV18; clone_size: -; d_call: -; cdr3_aa: CASARTASTDTQYF; cdr3_nt: TGTGCCAGCGCTAGGACAGCAAGCACAGATACGCAGTATTTT
j_call: TRBJ1-2; v_call: TRBV2; clone_size: -; d_call: -; cdr3_aa: CASSVDRYYGYTF; cdr3_nt: TGTGCCAGCAGTGTGGACAGATACTATGGCTACACCTTC
j_call: TRBJ2-7; v_call: TRBV6-1; clone_size: -; d_call: TRBD2; cdr3_aa: CASSASSGGVYEQYF; cdr3_nt: TGTGCCAGCAGCGCCTCTAGCGGGGGGGTATACGAGCAGTACTTC
j_call: TRBJ1-4; v_call: TRBV19; clone_size: -; d_call: -; cdr3_aa: CASTRRARANEKLFF; cdr3_nt: TGTGCCAGTACTCGGAGGGCGCGGGCTAATGAAAAACTGTTTTTT
j_call: TRBJ1-1; v_call: TRBV6-1; clone_size: -; d_call: -; cdr3_aa: CASSRLNTEAFF; cdr3_nt: TGTGCCAGCAGTAGACTCAACACTGAAGCTTTCTTT
j_call: TRBJ1-3; v_call: TRBV5-6; clone_size: -; d_call: -; cdr3_aa: CASSRRDSGNTIYF; cdr3_nt: TGTGCCAGCAGCCGCCGGGACTCTGGAAACACCATATATTTT
j_call: TRBJ2-5; v_call: TRBV5-1; clone_size: -; d_call: -; cdr3_aa: CASSLGVQETQYF; cdr3_nt: TGCGCCAGCAGCTTAGGGGTGCAAGAGACCCAGTACTTC
j_call: TRBJ1-1; v_call: TRBV18; clone_size: -; d_call: TRBD1; cdr3_aa: CASSPPGRGRGTEAFF; cdr3_nt: TGTGCCAGCTCACCACCTGGTAGGGGGCGAGGCACTGAAGCTTTCTTT
j_call: TRBJ2-2; v_call: TRBV10-3; clone_size: -; d_call: TRBD2; cdr3_aa: CAISDASGVRNGELFF; cdr3_nt: TGTGCCATCAGTGACGCTAGCGGGGTTCGAAACGGGGAGCTGTTTTTT
j_call: TRBJ2-2; v_call: TRBV18; clone_size: -; d_call: -; cdr3_aa: CASSATASNTGELFF; cdr3_nt: TGTGCCAGCTCTGCGACAGCGTCTAACACCGGGGAGCTGTTTTTT
j_call: TRBJ2-1; v_call: TRBV10-3; clone_size: once; d_call: -; cdr3_aa: CAISDSSGEPTMGEQFF; cdr3_nt: TGTGCCATCAGTGACTCTTCAGGGGAACCTACAATGGGGGAGCAGTTCTTC
j_call: TRBJ1-5; v_call: TRBV6-5; clone_size: -; d_call: -; cdr3_aa: CASKRQSYSNQPQHF; cdr3_nt: TGTGCCAGCAAAAGACAGTCGTATAGCAATCAGCCCCAGCATTTT
j_call: TRBJ2-3; v_call: TRBV29-1; clone_size: -; d_call: TRBD1; cdr3_aa: CTMTGGTDTQYF; cdr3_nt: TGCACCATGACAGGGGGCACAGATACGCAGTATTTT
j_call: TRBJ2-1; v_call: TRBV27; clone_size: -; d_call: TRBD2; cdr3_aa: CASSLSGGGALGAYNEQFF; cdr3_nt: TGTGCCAGCAGTTTATCGGGCGGGGGGGCTCTAGGGGCGTACAATGAGCAGTTCTTC
j_call: TRBJ2-3; v_call: TRBV4-1; clone_size: -; d_call: TRBD2; cdr3_aa: CASSPRTSGTTQITDTQYF; cdr3_nt: TGCGCCAGCAGCCCCCGGACTAGCGGGACCACCCAAATCACAGATACGCAGTATTTT
j_call: TRBJ2-7; v_call: TRBV10-1; clone_size: few; d_call: -; cdr3_aa: CASSPTTGSYEQYF; cdr3_nt: TGCGCCAGCAGCCCGACCACGGGGTCCTACGAGCAGTACTTC
j_call: TRBJ1-6; v_call: TRBV5-1; clone_size: -; d_call: -; cdr3_aa: CASSFLGGNSPLHF; cdr3_nt: TGCGCCAGCAGCTTTCTCGGCGGGAATTCACCCCTCCACTTT
j_call: TRBJ2-5; v_call: TRBV19; clone_size: -; d_call: -; cdr3_aa: CASSISTGSRQETQYF; cdr3_nt: TGTGCCAGTAGTATATCTACAGGGAGTCGCCAAGAGACCCAGTACTTC
j_call: TRBJ2-5; v_call: TRBV28; clone_size: -; d_call: TRBD1; cdr3_aa: CASRHGTGGGQETQYF; cdr3_nt: TGTGCCAGCAGGCATGGGACAGGGGGCGGCCAAGAGACCCAGTACTTC
j_call: TRBJ2-6; v_call: TRBV7-8; clone_size: -; d_call: -; cdr3_aa: CASSLIGGGGANVLTF; cdr3_nt: TGTGCCAGCAGCTTAATTGGGGGAGGTGGGGCCAACGTCCTGACTTTC
j_call: TRBJ2-7; v_call: TRBV7-2; clone_size: -; d_call: TRBD1; cdr3_aa: CASSRGTGFGYEQYF; cdr3_nt: TGTGCCAGCAGCCGCGGGACAGGGTTCGGATACGAGCAGTACTTC
j_call: TRBJ2-2; v_call: TRBV19; clone_size: -; d_call: -; cdr3_aa: CASSRADYSSGELFF; cdr3_nt: TGTGCCAGTTCAAGGGCAGACTACAGTTCCGGGGAGCTGTTTTTT
j_call: TRBJ1-5; v_call: TRBV6-1; clone_size: -; d_call: -; cdr3_aa: CASSETRATQPQHF; cdr3_nt: TGTGCCAGCAGTGAAACGAGAGCTACTCAGCCCCAGCATTTT
j_call: TRBJ1-3; v_call: TRBV28; clone_size: -; d_call: -; cdr3_aa: CASSGVRAPGNTIYF; cdr3_nt: TGTGCCAGCAGCGGGGTACGCGCGCCTGGAAACACCATATATTTT
j_call: TRBJ1-2; v_call: TRBV25-1; clone_size: -; d_call: TRBD1; cdr3_aa: CASSAQGNYGYTF; cdr3_nt: TGTGCCAGCAGTGCACAGGGGAACTATGGCTACACCTTC
j_call: TRBJ1-1; v_call: TRBV7-2; clone_size: few; d_call: -; cdr3_aa: CASSLVGGGPMNTEAFF; cdr3_nt: TGTGCCAGCAGCTTAGTAGGGGGGGGACCCATGAACACTGAAGCTTTCTTT
j_call: TRBJ1-1; v_call: TRBV2; clone_size: -; d_call: -; cdr3_aa: CASTPSWNTEAFF; cdr3_nt: TGTGCCAGCACCCCCAGTTGGAACACTGAAGCTTTCTTT
j_call: TRBJ1-2; v_call: TRBV4-1; clone_size: -; d_call: TRBD1; cdr3_aa: CASSQVDRDGGYTF; cdr3_nt: TGCGCCAGCAGCCAAGTCGACAGGGACGGTGGCTACACCTTC
j_call: TRBJ2-7; v_call: TRBV4-1; clone_size: -; d_call: TRBD2; cdr3_aa: CASSQEPGLAAYEQYF; cdr3_nt: TGCGCCAGCAGCCAAGAACCGGGACTAGCGGCCTACGAGCAGTACTTC
j_call: TRBJ1-1; v_call: TRBV19; clone_size: -; d_call: -; cdr3_aa: CASSLTAPNTEAFF; cdr3_nt: TGTGCCAGTAGCTTGACAGCCCCAAACACTGAAGCTTTCTTT
j_call: TRBJ1-1; v_call: TRBV5-1; clone_size: once; d_call: -; cdr3_aa: CASSLQQTGAEAFF; cdr3_nt: TGCGCCAGCAGCTTACAACAAACGGGGGCTGAAGCTTTCTTT
j_call: TRBJ2-3; v_call: TRBV29-1; clone_size: -; d_call: -; cdr3_aa: CSASKPTAIGLYNADTQYF; cdr3_nt: TGCAGCGCAAGCAAACCGACAGCGATAGGGCTGTACAATGCAGATACGCAGTATTTT
j_call: TRBJ1-2; v_call: TRBV29-1; clone_size: -; d_call: -; cdr3_aa: CSVLQPANYGYTF; cdr3_nt: TGCAGCGTGCTGCAACCAGCTAACTATGGCTACACCTTC
j_call: TRBJ2-1; v_call: TRBV28; clone_size: -; d_call: -; cdr3_aa: CASSLLARGRYNEQFF; cdr3_nt: TGTGCCAGCAGTTTATTGGCCAGGGGTAGATACAATGAGCAGTTCTTC
j_call: TRBJ1-1; v_call: TRBV7-2; clone_size: -; d_call: TRBD1; cdr3_aa: CASTIKGGQGDTEAFF; cdr3_nt: TGTGCCAGCACCATAAAGGGGGGACAGGGCGATACTGAAGCTTTCTTT
j_call: TRBJ1-2; v_call: TRBV19; clone_size: -; d_call: -; cdr3_aa: CASSIAGILYGYTF; cdr3_nt: TGTGCCAGTAGTATCGCGGGGATCCTATATGGCTACACCTTC
j_call: TRBJ2-2; v_call: TRBV19; clone_size: -; d_call: -; cdr3_aa: CASSIYTGRWTGELFF; cdr3_nt: TGTGCCAGTAGTATCTATACAGGGCGGTGGACCGGGGAGCTGTTTTTT
j_call: TRBJ1-1; v_call: TRBV29-1; clone_size: -; d_call: TRBD1; cdr3_aa: CSAGQGAHGTEAFF; cdr3_nt: TGCAGCGCCGGACAGGGGGCGCACGGCACTGAAGCTTTCTTT
j_call: TRBJ2-1; v_call: TRBV19; clone_size: -; d_call: TRBD1; cdr3_aa: CASSWAPGQGYPSYNEQFF; cdr3_nt: TGTGCCAGTAGTTGGGCCCCGGGACAGGGGTACCCCTCCTACAATGAGCAGTTCTTC
j_call: TRBJ1-4; v_call: TRBV28; clone_size: -; d_call: -; cdr3_aa: CASSFHQGLANEKLFF; cdr3_nt: TGTGCCAGCAGTTTCCATCAGGGTCTTGCTAATGAAAAACTGTTTTTT
j_call: TRBJ2-7; v_call: TRBV21-1; clone_size: once; d_call: -; cdr3_aa: CASSNRDRDFYEQYF; cdr3_nt: TGTGCCAGCAGCAACCGGGACAGGGATTTTTACGAGCAGTACTTC
j_call: TRBJ2-7; v_call: TRBV4-1; clone_size: -; d_call: -; cdr3_aa: CASSQDRGYEQYF; cdr3_nt: TGCGCCAGCAGCCAAGATCGAGGTTACGAGCAGTACTTC
j_call: TRBJ2-1; v_call: TRBV11-2; clone_size: -; d_call: TRBD1; cdr3_aa: CASSRGQGSYNEQFF; cdr3_nt: TGTGCCAGCAGTCGCGGACAGGGGTCCTACAATGAGCAGTTCTTC
j_call: TRBJ1-2; v_call: TRBV18; clone_size: -; d_call: TRBD1; cdr3_aa: CASSPPTGAYGYTF; cdr3_nt: TGTGCCAGCTCACCCCCGACAGGGGCGTATGGCTACACCTTC